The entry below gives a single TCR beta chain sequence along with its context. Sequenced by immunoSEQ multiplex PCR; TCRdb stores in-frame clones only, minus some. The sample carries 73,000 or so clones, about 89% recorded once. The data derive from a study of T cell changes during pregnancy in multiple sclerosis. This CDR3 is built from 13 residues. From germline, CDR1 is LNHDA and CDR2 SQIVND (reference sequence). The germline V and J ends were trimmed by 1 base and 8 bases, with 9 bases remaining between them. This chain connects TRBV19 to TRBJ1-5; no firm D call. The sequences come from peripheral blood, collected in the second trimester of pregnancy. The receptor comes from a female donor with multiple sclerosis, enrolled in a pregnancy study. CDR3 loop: CASSIGSQEPQHF. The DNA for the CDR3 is TGTGCCAGTAGTATAGGGTCTCAGGAGCCCCAGCATTTT.